This T cell receptor beta chain derives from a study of blood T cells in healthy people across ages. The CDR3 loop spans 16 amino acids. The V end lost 3 bases, the J end lost 6 bases, and 20 bases lay between the germline ends. The second PCR ran about 6 to 12 cycles with a sample-barcoded 5' primer and J-beta primers. TCRdb reprocessed the 5' RACE reads with MiXCR, giving one entry per CDR3 protein. The data show about 500,000 distinct CDR3 sequences, around 24% seen once. This same sample was also taken into another study, of T cells of mothers and their children. That work contributes: The donors comprised about six children and their three healthy Caucasian mothers.

This sequence was found in a boy under 18 in good health. This chain connects TRBV12-3 or TRBV12-4 to TRBJ1-2; a weak D match, TRBD1 (5 bases). The source material was blood. This CDR3 is CASSLGGGNRRDGYTF. In DNA form, the CDR3 reads TGTGCCAGCAGTTTGGGGGGTGGGAACAGAAGGGATGGCTACACCTTC.